Sequencing of this T cell receptor (beta chain) was carried out in a study of low-dose radiotherapy and immunotherapy resistance in tumors (dated by TCRdb to between 2021 and 2023). Concerning the study at large: Patients in Cohort 1 were given 0.5 Gy per fraction every 2 weeks, and the prescribed total PTV dose was 6.5 Gy. For Cohort 2, the dose was 1 Gy per fraction given every two weeks, adding up to 13 Gy in total across 26 weeks. Nivolumab and ipilimumab were both given intravenously, with nivolumab at a 240 mg flat dose every two weeks and ipilimumab at 1 mg/kg every six weeks. Every two weeks, patients got intravenous cyclophosphamide at 200 mg/m2, given one day ahead of each radiation and immunotherapy administration. Patients took aspirin 300 mg orally once daily for four cycles, starting on cycle 1 day 1. Trial participants were not randomized into treatment groups. Eight patients were included in the translational analysis, namely three from the first dose cohort plus the first five from the second dose cohort.

At the junction V is shortened by 2 bases and J by 6 bases, with 13 bases in between. CDR1 and CDR2, looked up from the germline V gene (reference sequence), are MNHNY and SVGAGI. From its cysteine to its phenylalanine, the CDR3 spans 14 amino acids. Solely the CDR3 DNA is kept, with 42 bases framed from the first base. To make first-strand cDNA, Superscript III was used along with a set of TRAV- and TRBV-specific primers so that both the TCRalpha and TCRbeta chains were covered. TCRs were amplified with Phusion for roughly 20 PCR cycles, with a constant-region primer paired with the adapter attached to the V primers. The MessageAmp II aRNA Amplification Kit was used to amplify the isolated mRNA, with in vitro transcription run for approximately 15 hours at 37 degrees C. The Dynabeads mRNA DIRECT Purification Kit was used to isolate mRNA for TCR sequencing. A second roughly 23-cycle Phusion PCR added indexed Illumina adapters, and products were purified with AMPure XP beads. The original pipeline was this. Using custom Perl scripts, TCR sequences that encoded the same protein were pooled, out-of-frame sequences were dropped, and the abundance of each clonotype was calculated. The analysis excluded TCR sequences that were supported by just one read. Shannon entropy, Gini index, clonality, richness, and the frequency of TCRs shared between repertoires were included as repertoire metrics. TCRdb took the public reads, trimmed them with fastp at Q25, ran MiXCR for clone calling and kept in-frame beta chains. Duplicate CDR3 protein sequences are folded into a single record with the most common DNA and genes. Clone size and V and J calls follow TCRdb, not the original study. The sample includes more than 15,000 distinct CDR3 sequences, with about 70% observed a single time. The top ten clonotypes cover under 6.5% of the sample.

The donors came from RACIN, which was a single-arm phase I dose-escalation trial that paired nivolumab and ipilimumab with aspirin, low-dose cyclophosphamide and low-dose radiotherapy. Patients with advanced, TIL-negative solid tumors were considered eligible. This clonotype was detected once. The target of this receptor is not known. No base qualities exist here, and no much larger clone lies one base off it. One read provides weak support. The receptor chain draws on TRBV6-6 and TRBJ2-5; TRBD1 might be the D gene, on 5 matching bases. This sequence was found in a human donor with advanced metastatic prostate, ovarian, gallbladder or colorectal cancer (not recorded which). This table probably holds off-target reads from a library built for another chain. The DNA sequence follows: TGTGCCAGCAGTTACCCGGGCAGGGTACAGACCCAGTACTTC. It codes for CASSYPGRVQTQYF.